The source of this T cell receptor beta chain is a study of breast tumors, draining lymph nodes, adjacent tissues (dated by TCRdb to the mid-2010s). Describing the broader study: Breast cancer patients provided tumor, adjacent nontumor tissue and axillary lymph nodes, and the study compared the TCR beta repertoires across these three sources. The study was designed to assess the relationships and possible T-cell exchange between tumor, surrounding tissue and draining lymph node repertoires in human breast cancer. Here is what the overall study found, with its caveats: A scenario in which most tumor T cells derive from the lymph node and then expand within tumor tissue was judged to be consistent with the data. T-cell repertoire diversity in tumors was found to be lower than in lymph nodes but higher than in nontumor tissue, and preferential V and J gene usage was observed. Tumor and nontumor tissue repertoires were significantly more similar in luminal-like than in basal-like breast cancer. The conclusion that tumor T cells originate in lymph nodes was framed as consistent with a hypothesis rather than directly demonstrated.

Sequences DFQATT (CDR1) and SNEGSKA (CDR2) are obtained from the germline V gene (reference sequence). Germline trimming: 3 bases from V, 5 bases from J; junction bases outside gene matches: 2. The CDR3 comprises 13 residues, both ends counted. Of the read, only the CDR3 DNA is kept; its 39 bases are in frame from base 1. Sequencing took place on an Illumina HiSeq 2000. TCR beta chain libraries were generated through multiplex PCR amplification. High-throughput sequencing was used to analyze the amplified TCR beta chain products. In TCRdb, the public reads were trimmed at Q25 with fastp and aligned with MiXCR, with productive beta chains retained. Rows are combined by CDR3 protein, so each entry shows the most common genes and DNA. The table for this sample lists roughly 120,000 distinct CDR3 sequences; about 20% of them were counted only once. The ten largest make up roughly 3.5% of the sample. Lymph node samples came from the axillary draining lymph nodes of breast cancer patients.

Regarding this clonotype: Its recognized antigen is unknown. This could be a read error, since a much larger clone is one nucleotide away. This is likely a read error, given that the CDR3 carries no conserved phenylalanine or tryptophan at its end.

This TCR was recovered from a female donor with breast cancer. Some clones in this sample may be carry-over from other donors' samples. In this chain, TRBV20-1 is recombined with TRBJ2-5, with 11 junctional bases fitting TRBD2. Sequencing was performed on axillary lymph node tissue. The encoded CDR3 is CSASSGGAETQYL. The DNA is as follows: TGCAGTGCTAGTAGCGGGGGGGCGGAGACCCAGTACCTC.